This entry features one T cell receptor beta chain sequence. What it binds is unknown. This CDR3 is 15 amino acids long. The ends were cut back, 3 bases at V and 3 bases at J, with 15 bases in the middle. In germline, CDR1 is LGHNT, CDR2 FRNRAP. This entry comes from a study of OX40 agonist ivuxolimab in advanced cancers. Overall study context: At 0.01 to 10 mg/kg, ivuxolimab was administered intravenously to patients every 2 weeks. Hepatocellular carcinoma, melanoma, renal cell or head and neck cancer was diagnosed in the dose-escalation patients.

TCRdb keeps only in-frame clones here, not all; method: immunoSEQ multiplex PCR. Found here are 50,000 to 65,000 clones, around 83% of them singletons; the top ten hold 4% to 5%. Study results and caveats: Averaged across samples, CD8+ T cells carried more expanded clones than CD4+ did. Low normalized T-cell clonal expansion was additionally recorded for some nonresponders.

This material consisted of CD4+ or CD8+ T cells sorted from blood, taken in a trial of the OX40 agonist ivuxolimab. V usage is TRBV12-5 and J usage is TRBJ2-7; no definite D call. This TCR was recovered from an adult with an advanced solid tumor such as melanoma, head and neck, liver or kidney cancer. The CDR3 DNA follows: TGTGCTAGTGGTTTCCCCCCCGACGGTATCTACGAGCAGTACTTC. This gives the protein CASGFPPDGIYEQYF.